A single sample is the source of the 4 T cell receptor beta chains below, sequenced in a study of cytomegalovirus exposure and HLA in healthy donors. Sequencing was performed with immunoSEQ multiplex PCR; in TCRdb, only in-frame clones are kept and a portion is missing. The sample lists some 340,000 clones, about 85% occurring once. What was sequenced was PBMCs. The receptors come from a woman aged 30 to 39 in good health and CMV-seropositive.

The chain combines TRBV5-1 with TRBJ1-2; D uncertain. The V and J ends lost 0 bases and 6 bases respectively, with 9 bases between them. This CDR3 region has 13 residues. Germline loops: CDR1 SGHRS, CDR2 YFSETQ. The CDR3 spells CASSLEGGDGYTF. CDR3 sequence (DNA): TGCGCCAGCAGCTTGGAGGGTGGGGATGGCTACACCTTC. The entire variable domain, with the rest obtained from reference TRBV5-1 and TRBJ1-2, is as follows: KAGVTQTPRYLIKTRGQQVTLSCSPISGHRSVSWYQQTPGQGLQFLFEYFSETQRNKGNFPGRFSGRQFSNSRSEMNVSTLELGDSALYLCASSLEGGDGYTFGSGTRLTVV.

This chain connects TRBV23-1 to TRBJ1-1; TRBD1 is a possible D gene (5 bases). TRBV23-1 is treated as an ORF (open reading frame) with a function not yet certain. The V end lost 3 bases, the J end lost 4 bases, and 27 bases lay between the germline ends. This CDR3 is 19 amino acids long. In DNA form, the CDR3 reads TGCGCCAGCAGTCACTACGGGGCCCCTCCGAGAGAACACTTCACTGAAGCTTTCTTT. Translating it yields CASSHYGAPPREHFTEAFF.

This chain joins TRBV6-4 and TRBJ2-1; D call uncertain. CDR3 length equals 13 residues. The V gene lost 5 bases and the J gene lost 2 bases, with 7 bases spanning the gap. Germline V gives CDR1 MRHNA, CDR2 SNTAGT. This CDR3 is CASSSDAYNEQFF. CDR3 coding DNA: TGTGCCAGCAGTTCTGACGCCTACAATGAGCAGTTCTTC.

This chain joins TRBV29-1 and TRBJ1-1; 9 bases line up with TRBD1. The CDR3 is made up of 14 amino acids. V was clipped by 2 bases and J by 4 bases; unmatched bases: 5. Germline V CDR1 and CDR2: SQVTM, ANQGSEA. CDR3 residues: CSVETGGGSTEAFF. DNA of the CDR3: TGCAGCGTTGAAACAGGGGGCGGGAGCACTGAAGCTTTCTTT. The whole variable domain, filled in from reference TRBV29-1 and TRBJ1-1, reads SAVISQKPSRDICQRGTSLTIQCQVDSQVTMMFWYRQQPGQSLTLIATANQGSEATYESGFVIDKFPISRPNLTFSTLTVSNMSPEDSSIYLCSVETGGGSTEAFFGQGTRLTVV.